Each of the 18 T cell receptor beta chains below was sequenced from the same sample in a study of blood T cell repertoires in COVID-19. Clones were read by immunoSEQ multiplex PCR, and TCRdb kept only the in-frame ones, dropping some. Altogether tens of thousands of clones are present, 65% to 90% being singletons, with the ten largest covering approximately 3%. Sequencing was carried out using peripheral blood. The source of these receptors is a man aged 50 or older with active COVID-19.

The chain recombines TRBV5-6 with TRBJ2-2, with TRBD1 matching over 8 bases. The CDR3 has 16 residues. Germline V gene data show CDR1 as SGHDT and CDR2 as YYEEEE. The J segment lost 7 bases and the V segment lost 6 bases, leaving 14 bases of the junction unmatched. CDR3 loop: CASNTDRGVLIGELFF. For the CDR3, the DNA is TGTGCCAGCAACACCGACAGGGGTGTGCTTATCGGGGAGCTGTTTTTT. The full variable domain, completed using reference TRBV5-6 and TRBJ2-2, is DAGVTQSPTHLIKTRGQQVTLRCSPKSGHDTVSWYQQALGQGPQFIFQYYEEEERQRGNFPDRFSGHQFPNYSSELNVNALLLGDSALYLCASNTDRGVLIGELFFGEGSRLTVL.

The chain carries TRBV3-1 (or the pseudogene TRBV3-2) and TRBJ2-7; TRBD2 aligns across 9 bases. After removal of 4 bases from V and 3 bases from J, the junction contained 10 bases not matched to a gene. Germline V gene data show CDR1 as LGHDT and CDR2 as YNNKEL (reference sequence). The CDR3 consists of 16 residues. The DNA of the CDR3 is TGTGCCAGCAGCCGCAGGGGGACTAGCCGATACTACGAGCAGTACTTC. Translation gives CASSRRGTSRYYEQYF.

This clone was picked up a small number of times. The J gene is TRBJ1-5, the V gene TRBV5-6, with 12 bases identical to TRBD1. The CDR3 covers 17 residues. Per the germline V gene, CDR1 is SGHDT and CDR2 is YYEEEE. The V and J ends lost 3 bases and 7 bases, in that order; junction bases with no gene match: 11. Written as DNA, the CDR3 is TGTGCCAGCAGCTCTTTCTGGGGACAGGGGGCAGAACAGCCCCAGCATTTT. This translates into CASSSFWGQGAEQPQHF. The full variable domain, with the rest looked up from reference TRBV5-6 and TRBJ1-5, is DAGVTQSPTHLIKTRGQQVTLRCSPKSGHDTVSWYQQALGQGPQFIFQYYEEEERQRGNFPDRFSGHQFPNYSSELNVNALLLGDSALYLCASSSFWGQGAEQPQHFGDGTRLSIL.

The chain carries TRBV29-1 and TRBJ2-1; 7 bases agree with TRBD1. The CDR3 extends over 13 amino acids. The trim removed 3 bases at V and 9 bases at J, leaving 8 bases unmatched. Germline V gene lookup returns CDR1 SQVTM and CDR2 ANQGSEA. CDR3 region: CSVEGQPSGEQFF. CDR3 nucleotide sequence: TGCAGCGTTGAGGGACAGCCATCCGGTGAGCAGTTCTTC.

The genes are TRBV6-6 and TRBJ1-1; no clear D gene. Trimming stripped 0 bases from V and 6 bases from J, with 8 bases between. In germline, CDR1 is MNHNY, CDR2 SVGAGI (reference sequence). This CDR3 is built from 13 residues. The CDR3 protein is CASSYSTEAEAFF. CDR3 in DNA: TGTGCCAGCAGTTACTCGACGGAGGCTGAAGCTTTCTTT.

The V and J genes are TRBV6-6 and TRBJ2-5, with 8 positions matching TRBD2. Germline CDR1 and CDR2: MNHNY and SVGAGI (reference sequence). V shed 6 bases, J shed 7 bases, and the junction held 13 bases outside the gene matches. The CDR3 runs to 15 residues. DNA of the CDR3: TGTGCCAGCAGGTCGTTTGACGGGGGGGCAGGGACCCAGTACTTC. Its protein product is CASRSFDGGAGTQYF.

The chain recombines TRBV12-3 or TRBV12-4 with TRBJ1-5; 7 nucleotides align to TRBD1. The CDR3 runs 13 residues. J lost 5 bases, V lost 7 bases, and 5 bases had no gene match. The CDR3 nucleotides are TGTGCCAGCACCGGACAGGCTTATCAGCCCCAGCATTTT. It encodes CASTGQAYQPQHF.

This chain links TRBV7-3 with TRBJ1-1; D call uncertain. V dropped 5 bases and J dropped 1 base, with 8 bases sitting between them. The CDR3 is made up of 13 amino acids. The germline V gene encodes CDR1 SGHTA and CDR2 FQGTGA. This CDR3 is CASSRRQNTEAFF. The DNA of the CDR3 is TGTGCCAGCAGCCGTCGACAGAACACTGAAGCTTTCTTT.

V and J are TRBV4-1 and TRBJ2-3; 10 bases align to TRBD1. V was pared by 4 bases and J by 5 bases, with 6 bases of the junction left unmatched. The CDR3 is made up of 15 amino acids. CDR1 is MGHRA, CDR2 YSYEKL, per germline. DNA for the CDR3: TGCGCCAGCAGCCGCGACAGGGGGCAGGTAGATACGCAGTATTTT. This encodes CASSRDRGQVDTQYF.

The chain employs TRBV3-1 (or the pseudogene TRBV3-2) and TRBJ2-3, with D unresolved. Trimming stripped 6 bases from V and 4 bases from J, with 11 bases between. In germline, CDR1 is LGHDT, CDR2 YNNKEL (reference sequence). The CDR3 has 13 residues. The CDR3 loop is CASSPSLADTQYF. The CDR3 nucleotides read TGTGCCAGCAGTCCTTCTCTCGCAGATACGCAGTATTTT.

This clone was found once. The chain has TRBV5-1 and TRBJ2-1, with TRBD1 as a possible D gene (5 bases). CDR1 is SGHRS, CDR2 YFSETQ, per germline. The CDR3 runs to 13 residues. V gave up 1 base and J gave up 5 bases, with 7 bases separating them. In DNA, the CDR3 is TGCGCCAGCAGCTTGATGACAGACAATGAGCAGTTCTTC. Translating it yields CASSLMTDNEQFF.

The chain carries TRBV18 and TRBJ1-4; 9 positions agree with TRBD1. Germline CDR1 is KGHSH and CDR2 is LQKENI. V gave up 0 bases and J gave up 6 bases; unmatched junction bases: 2. The CDR3 spans 15 residues. The CDR3 sequence: CASSPPTGGDEKLFF. The CDR3 DNA reads TGTGCCAGCTCACCACCCACAGGGGGCGATGAAAAACTGTTTTTT.

V and J are TRBV19 and TRBJ1-1, with TRBD1 matching over 9 bases. The V and J ends lost 5 bases and 4 bases, in that order; junction bases with no gene match: 5. Germline loops: CDR1 LNHDA, CDR2 SQIVND (reference sequence). There are 14 residues in the CDR3. The CDR3 coding sequence is TGTGCCAGTAGTGCCCGGGACAGGGCCACTGAAGCTTTCTTT. Protein product: CASSARDRATEAFF.

DNA of the CDR3: TGCAGCGTTGAGTCCAGGGGGCGCGACTATGGCTACACCTTC. It specifies CSVESRGRDYGYTF. V usage is TRBV29-1 and J usage is TRBJ1-2; 8 nucleotides agree with TRBD1. CDR1 and CDR2 from the germline V gene are SQVTM and ANQGSEA. This CDR3 region has 14 residues. V trimming: 3 bases; J trimming: 3 bases; junction bases outside the gene matches: 6.

The chain has TRBV4-2 and TRBJ2-1, with 8 bases aligning to TRBD2. Trimming took 0 bases from V and 8 from J; bases not matched to a gene: 6. In germline, CDR1 is LGHNA, CDR2 YNFKEQ. The CDR3 contains 15 residues. DNA of the CDR3: TGTGCCAGCAGCCAAGAAAGCGGGAGTGTCTATGAGCAGTTCTTC. Translated: CASSQESGSVYEQFF.

The chain uses TRBV5-1 and TRBJ1-1; no clear D gene. Germline CDR1 is SGHRS and CDR2 is YFSETQ. Trimming took 4 bases from V and 0 from J, leaving 4 bases between them. The CDR3 length is 12 residues. CDR3 nucleotides: TGCGCCAGCAGCGCGGTGAACACTGAAGCTTTCTTT. This encodes CASSAVNTEAFF.

This clone was seen once. The gene calls are TRBV11-3 and TRBJ2-7; D perhaps matches TRBD2 (6 bases). Trimming shortened V by 5 bases and J by 5 bases, and 19 bases separated the two germline ends. Germline V gives CDR1 SGHNT, CDR2 YENEEA. This CDR3 has 15 amino acids. The CDR3 here is CASSPDVGREDEQYF. DNA of the CDR3: TGTGCCAGCAGCCCAGACGTCGGCAGGGAGGACGAGCAGTACTTC.

The genes are TRBV19 and TRBJ2-4, with D possibly TRBD2 on 7 matching bases. The CDR3 has 19 amino acids. The germline V and J ends were trimmed by 3 bases and 3 bases, with 24 bases remaining between them. Germline V gene lookup returns CDR1 LNHDA and CDR2 SQIVND (reference sequence). CDR3 coding DNA: TGTGCCAGTAGTATCATTGAACAGGAGGGGGGGGATGGCAAAAACATTCAGTACTTC. It specifies CASSIIEQEGGDGKNIQYF.